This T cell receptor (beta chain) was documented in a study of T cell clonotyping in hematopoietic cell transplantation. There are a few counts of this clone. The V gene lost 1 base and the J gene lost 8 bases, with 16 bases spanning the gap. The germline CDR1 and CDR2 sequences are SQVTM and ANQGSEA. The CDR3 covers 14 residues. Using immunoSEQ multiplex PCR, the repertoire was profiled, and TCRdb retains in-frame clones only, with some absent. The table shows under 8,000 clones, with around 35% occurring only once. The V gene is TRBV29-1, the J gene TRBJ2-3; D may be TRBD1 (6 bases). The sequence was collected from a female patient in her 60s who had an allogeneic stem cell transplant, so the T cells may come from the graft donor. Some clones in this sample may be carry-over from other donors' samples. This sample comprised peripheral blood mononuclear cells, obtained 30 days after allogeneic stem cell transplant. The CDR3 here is CSVEGAGEFATQYF. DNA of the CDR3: TGCAGCGTTGAAGGCGCAGGGGAATTCGCTACGCAGTATTTT.